Below are 15 T cell receptor beta chains sequenced from a single sample in a study of cytomegalovirus exposure and HLA in healthy donors. Primers included in the PCR were 60 Vbeta and 13 Jbeta primers. Measured with immunoSEQ multiplex PCR; TCRdb has only the in-frame clones, and not every one. The profile shows over 65,000 clones, less than 80% of them singletons. Sequenced sample: PBMCs. These receptors were taken from a woman between 50 and 59 years old in good health and CMV-seropositive.

The rearrangement joins TRBV19 to TRBJ2-3, with D possibly TRBD1 on 5 matching bases. CDR1 is LNHDA and CDR2 is SQIVND in the germline V gene (reference sequence). V lost 0 bases to trimming and J lost 5 bases, with 12 bases between them. The CDR3 length is 15 residues. CDR3: CASSIEFRVGDTQYF. CDR3 nucleotide sequence: TGTGCCAGTAGTATAGAGTTCAGGGTAGGAGATACGCAGTATTTT.

This chain connects TRBV27 to TRBJ2-1; TRBD2 matches 15 bases. CDR3 size: 17 residues. The V segment lost 8 bases and the J segment 7 bases; nucleotides outside the gene matches: 12. Per the germline V gene, CDR1 is MNHEY and CDR2 is SMNVEV (reference sequence). The CDR3 loop reads CASCGRTSGGAGNEQFF. The DNA for the CDR3 is TGTGCCAGCTGCGGGCGGACTAGCGGGGGGGCGGGAAATGAGCAGTTCTTC.

The CDR3 DNA follows: TGTGCTAGTGGCCTATTCGACAATGAGCAGTTCTTC. This gives the protein CASGLFDNEQFF. V usage is TRBV12-5 and J usage is TRBJ2-1; D remains ambiguous. Germline CDR1 reads LGHNT; CDR2 reads FRNRAP. The CDR3 runs to 12 residues. Deletions cut 6 bases from V and 5 bases from J, with 8 bases between.

This chain uses TRBV18 with TRBJ1-6, with 10 bases fitting TRBD1. Trimming took 9 bases from V and 8 from J; bases not matched to a gene: 7. Germline loops: CDR1 KGHSH, CDR2 LQKENI. This CDR3 contains 14 residues. The CDR3 region is CASSTGTGDSPLHF. CDR3 DNA sequence: TGTGCCAGTTCAACCGGGACAGGGGATTCACCCCTCCACTTT.

The genes are TRBV18 and TRBJ1-2, with 10 bases that match TRBD1. The V gene end was trimmed by 4 bases and the J gene end by 1 base; junction bases not matched to a gene: 6. This CDR3 spans 16 amino acids. The V gene's germline CDR1 is KGHSH and CDR2 LQKENI. CDR3 amino acids: CASSLTGTGDNYGYTF. The CDR3 region has the DNA TGTGCCAGCTCACTGACCGGGACAGGGGATAACTATGGCTACACCTTC.

The chain combines TRBV6-5 with TRBJ1-1; 7 bases line up with TRBD1. Trimming cost V 10 bases and J 1 base; bases outside gene matches: 9. This CDR3 comprises 14 residues. Germline V gives CDR1 MNHEY, CDR2 SVGAGI. The CDR3 nucleotides are TGTGCCACCTATACAGGGGAATGGAACACTGAAGCTTTCTTT. Amino acids: CATYTGEWNTEAFF.

DNA for the CDR3: TGTGCCAGCAGCGATCGGGACAGCTATAGCAATCAGCCCCAGCATTTT. This encodes CASSDRDSYSNQPQHF. J is TRBJ1-5 and V is TRBV7-8; 7 bases fit TRBD1. There are 16 residues in the CDR3. CDR1 and CDR2 (germline): SGHVS, FQNEAQ. The junction had 7 bases not matched to a gene; V was cut back by 5 bases and J by 0 bases.

This clone was seen a few times. The chain couples TRBV11-2 to TRBJ1-2; TRBD1 agrees at 7 bases. CDR3 length: 14 residues. Germline loops: CDR1 SGHAT, CDR2 FQNNGV. V lost 5 bases, J lost 5 bases, and 8 bases stayed unmatched. This chain's CDR3 is CASSIGTVMYGYTF. Written as DNA, the CDR3 is TGTGCCAGCAGCATAGGGACAGTGATGTATGGCTACACCTTC.

Note on this clone: One junction end disagrees with the germline gene, perhaps due to a read error. This chain joins TRBV7-9 and TRBJ2-7; the D gene could be TRBD1 or TRBD2 (5 bases each). CDR1 SEHNR and CDR2 FQNEAQ come from the germline V gene (reference sequence). CDR3 length equals 14 residues. CDR3 protein: CSSSLEGPPYEQYF. The DNA of the CDR3 is TGTTCCAGCAGCTTAGAGGGGCCGCCCTACGAGCAGTACTTC.

The V gene is TRBV10-3, the J gene TRBJ1-1; TRBD1 is a possible D gene (5 bases). The CDR3 loop spans 13 amino acids. Deletions cut 6 bases from V and 1 base from J, with 9 bases between. CDR1 is ENHRY, CDR2 SYGVKD, per germline. The CDR3 nucleotides read TGTGCCATCAGCTCACAGGCGAACACTGAAGCTTTCTTT. Translation: CAISSQANTEAFF.

The V and J genes are TRBV6-1 and TRBJ2-1; D gene uncertain. The length of the CDR3 is 17 residues. Germline V CDR1 and CDR2: MNHNS, SASEGT. The V gene lost 1 base and the J gene lost 4 bases, with 17 bases spanning the gap. The CDR3 bases are TGTGCCAGCAGTGAAGGGCTAGGAGAGTCCCGATACAATGAGCAGTTCTTC. Amino acids: CASSEGLGESRYNEQFF.

The chain joins TRBV18 to TRBJ1-1, with D possibly being TRBD1 (6 bases). This CDR3 has 14 residues. Trimming took 2 bases from V and 8 from J, leaving 15 bases between them. Germline V gene data show CDR1 as KGHSH and CDR2 as LQKENI. The chain's CDR3 is CASSPGAYRAEAFF. The CDR3 DNA reads TGTGCCAGCTCACCAGGAGCGTACAGGGCCGAAGCTTTCTTT.

This chain uses TRBV9 with TRBJ2-7; the D is unclear. Germline CDR1 reads SGDLS; CDR2 reads YYNGEE. CDR3 length: 15 residues. V shed 0 bases and J shed 2 bases, with 12 bases lying between them. The CDR3 sequence: CASSVEAGPTYEQYF. The CDR3 nucleotides read TGTGCCAGCAGCGTAGAGGCAGGCCCGACCTACGAGCAGTACTTC.

V and J are TRBV19 and TRBJ2-2, with D hard to call. The germline V and J ends were trimmed by 8 bases and 5 bases, with 12 bases remaining between them. This CDR3 contains 13 residues. CDR1 is LNHDA, CDR2 SQIVND, per germline (reference sequence). The DNA for the CDR3 is TGTGCCAGTCTCGTCCAGAGGACCGGGGAGCTGTTTTTT. This translates into CASLVQRTGELFF.

The chain links TRBV2 to TRBJ2-1; 9 bases map to TRBD2. The CDR3 is 16 amino acids. J lost 6 bases, V lost 3 bases, and 9 bases had no gene match. Germline V gene lookup returns CDR1 SNHLY and CDR2 FYNNEI. The CDR3 coding sequence is TGTGCCAGCAGTGACCCCAGTAGCGGGGGCGGCAATGAGCAGTTCTTC. It encodes CASSDPSSGGGNEQFF.